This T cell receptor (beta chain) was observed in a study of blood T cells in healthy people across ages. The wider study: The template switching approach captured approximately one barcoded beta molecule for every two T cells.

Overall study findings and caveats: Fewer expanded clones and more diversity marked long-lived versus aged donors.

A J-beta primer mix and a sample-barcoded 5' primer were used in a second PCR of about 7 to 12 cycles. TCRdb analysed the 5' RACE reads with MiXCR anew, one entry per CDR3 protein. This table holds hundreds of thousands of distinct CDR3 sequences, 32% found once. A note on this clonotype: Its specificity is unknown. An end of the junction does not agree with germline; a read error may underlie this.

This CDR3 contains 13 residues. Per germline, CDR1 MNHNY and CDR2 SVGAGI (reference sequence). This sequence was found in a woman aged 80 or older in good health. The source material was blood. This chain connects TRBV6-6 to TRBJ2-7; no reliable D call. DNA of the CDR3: TGTGCCAGCAGGTACTCGGTGTCCTACGAGCAGTACTTC. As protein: CASRYSVSYEQYF.